This T cell receptor beta chain was sequenced for a study of T cell repertoires in cytomegalovirus infection. On the study more broadly: Peptides in the study included HLA-C-restricted and HLA-B-restricted CMV epitopes. Matching HLA type and CMV infection were both indicated by public TCR beta signatures. Overall study findings and caveats: Identification of carriers of CMV plus the relevant HLA was achieved through cumulative public TCR beta family frequency. The ex vivo response was dominated by HLA-C-restricted CMV-specific TCR beta clonotypes.

This clonotype came up a few times. The antigen is unknown. This CDR3 spans 15 amino acids. V dropped 3 bases and J dropped 6; count of bases not matched to a gene: 5. The germline V gene encodes CDR1 MNHEY and CDR2 SMNVEV (reference sequence). Via MiXCR, TCRdb re-called the reads, giving one row per CDR3 protein. The table records around 710,000 distinct CDR3 sequences, almost 30% of them present only once. The sample here was cultured CD8+ T cells from PBMCs, taken from culture after CMV antigen stimulation. The sequence came from a human donor in good health (CMV status not recorded). Some clones in this sample may be carry-over from other donors' samples. The chain employs TRBV27 and TRBJ1-6; 7 nucleotides match TRBD1. The CDR3 loop reads CASSFLQGSNSPLHF. The DNA of the CDR3 is TGTGCCAGCAGTTTCCTACAGGGGAGTAATTCACCCCTCCACTTT.